Sequencing of this T cell receptor (beta chain) was carried out in a study of spatial heterogeneity in lung cancer. For the study at large: The study observed each unique TCR and UMI combination more than ten times on average in raw reads.

Time point meaning: sample taken at primary tumor resection. Researchers sequenced whole RNA taken from tumor, nontumor lung or frozen PBMC without sorting. TCRdb processed the 5' RACE reads anew with MiXCR; each CDR3 protein has one entry. The sample lists 85,000 to 100,000 distinct CDR3 sequences, roughly 12% occurring once. The CDR3 runs 16 residues. V was pared by 3 bases and J by 5 bases, with 9 bases of the junction left unmatched. Germline CDR1 KGHDR, CDR2 SFDVKD. This clonotype was recorded at least ten times. This receptor was taken from a male donor with early-stage non-small cell lung cancer. The chain carries TRBV24-1 and TRBJ1-2, with 9 nucleotides matching TRBD1. The sequencing here drew on PBMCs, taken at surgery. As DNA, the CDR3 is TGTGCCACCAGTGATCGAATACCGGGACAGGGTTATGGCTACACCTTC. It yields the protein CATSDRIPGQGYGYTF.